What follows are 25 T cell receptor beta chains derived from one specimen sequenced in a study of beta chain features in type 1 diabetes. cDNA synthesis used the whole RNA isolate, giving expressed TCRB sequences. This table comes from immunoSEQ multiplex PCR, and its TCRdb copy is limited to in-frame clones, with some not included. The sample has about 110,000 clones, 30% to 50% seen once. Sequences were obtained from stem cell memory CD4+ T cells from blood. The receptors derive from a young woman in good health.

The CDR3 is CASSEMQVLEPYEQYF. CDR3 DNA: TGTGCCAGCAGCGAAATGCAGGTTCTTGAACCCTACGAGCAGTACTTC. The chain employs TRBV5-7 and TRBJ2-7; D is unresolved. TRBV5-7 is an open reading frame whose function is uncertain. V lost 4 bases to trimming and J lost 2 bases, with 19 bases between them. The CDR3 totals 16 residues.

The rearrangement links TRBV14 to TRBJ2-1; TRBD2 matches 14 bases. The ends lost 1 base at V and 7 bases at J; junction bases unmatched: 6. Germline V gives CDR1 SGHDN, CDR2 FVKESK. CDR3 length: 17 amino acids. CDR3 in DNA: TGTGCCAGCAGCCAAGTACCGGGACTAGCGGGGGTAAATGAGCAGTTCTTC. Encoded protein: CASSQVPGLAGVNEQFF.

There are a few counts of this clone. CDR3 coding DNA: TGTGCCAGCAGCCCAGGGACAGGGGTGGGACTCAGCTCCTACGAGCAGTACTTC. Encoded protein: CASSPGTGVGLSSYEQYF. V gene TRBV27 combines with J gene TRBJ2-7; TRBD1 aligns across 10 bases. With 6 bases clipped from V and 0 bases from J, the junction kept 14 bases outside the gene matches. CDR3 length: 18 amino acids. CDR1 MNHEY and CDR2 SMNVEV come from the germline V gene (reference sequence).

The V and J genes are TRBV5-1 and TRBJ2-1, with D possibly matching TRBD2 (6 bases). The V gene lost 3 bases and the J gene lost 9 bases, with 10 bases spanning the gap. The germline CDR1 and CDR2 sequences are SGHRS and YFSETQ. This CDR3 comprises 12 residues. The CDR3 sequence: CASSSLALEQFF. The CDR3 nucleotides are TGCGCCAGCAGCTCACTAGCTCTTGAGCAGTTCTTC.

The CDR3 region is CASSSPRVAGGYEQYF. The DNA for the CDR3 is TGTGCCAGCAGTTCACCCCGCGTAGCGGGAGGGTACGAGCAGTACTTC. This rearrangement joins TRBV27 to TRBJ2-7; 11 bases agree with TRBD2. This CDR3 is built from 16 residues. V lost 4 bases and J lost 4; bases outside the gene matches: 9. Germline assignment: CDR1 MNHEY and CDR2 SMNVEV (reference sequence).

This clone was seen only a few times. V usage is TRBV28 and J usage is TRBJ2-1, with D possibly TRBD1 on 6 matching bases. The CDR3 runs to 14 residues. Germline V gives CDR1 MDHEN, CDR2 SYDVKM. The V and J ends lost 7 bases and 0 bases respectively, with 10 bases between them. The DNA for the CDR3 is TGTGCCAGCACGCGCAGGGGCTCCTACAATGAGCAGTTCTTC. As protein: CASTRRGSYNEQFF. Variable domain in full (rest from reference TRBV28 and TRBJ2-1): DVKVTQSSRYLVKRTGEKVFLECVQDMDHENMFWYRQDPGLGLRLIYFSYDVKMKEKGDIPEGYSVSREKKERFSLILESASTNQTSMYLCASTRRGSYNEQFFGPGTRLTVL.

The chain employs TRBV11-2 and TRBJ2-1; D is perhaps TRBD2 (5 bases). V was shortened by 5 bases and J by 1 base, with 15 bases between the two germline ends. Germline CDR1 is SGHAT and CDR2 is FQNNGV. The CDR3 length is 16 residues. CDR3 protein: CASSRRLPGSYNEQFF. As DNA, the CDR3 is TGTGCCAGCAGCCGTCGACTACCTGGTTCCTACAATGAGCAGTTCTTC.

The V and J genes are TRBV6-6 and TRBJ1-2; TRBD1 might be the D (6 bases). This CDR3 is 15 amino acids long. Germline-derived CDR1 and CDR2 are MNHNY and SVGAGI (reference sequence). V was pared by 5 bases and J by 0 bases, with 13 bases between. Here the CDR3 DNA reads TGTGCCAGCAGTGATCGTCGACAGGCTAACTATGGCTACACCTTC. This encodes CASSDRRQANYGYTF.

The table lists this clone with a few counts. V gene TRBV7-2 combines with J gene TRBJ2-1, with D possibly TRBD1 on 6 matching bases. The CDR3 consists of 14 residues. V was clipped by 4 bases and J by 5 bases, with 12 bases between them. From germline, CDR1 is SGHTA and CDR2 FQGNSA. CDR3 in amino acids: CASSSQQGNNEQFF. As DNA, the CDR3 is TGTGCCAGCAGCTCTCAACAGGGAAACAATGAGCAGTTCTTC.

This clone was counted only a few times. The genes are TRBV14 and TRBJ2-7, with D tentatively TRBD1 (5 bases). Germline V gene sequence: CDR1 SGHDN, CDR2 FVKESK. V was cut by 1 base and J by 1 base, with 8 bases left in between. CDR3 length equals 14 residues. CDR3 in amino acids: CASSQVRQSYEQYF. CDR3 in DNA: TGTGCCAGCAGCCAAGTGAGACAGTCCTACGAGCAGTACTTC.

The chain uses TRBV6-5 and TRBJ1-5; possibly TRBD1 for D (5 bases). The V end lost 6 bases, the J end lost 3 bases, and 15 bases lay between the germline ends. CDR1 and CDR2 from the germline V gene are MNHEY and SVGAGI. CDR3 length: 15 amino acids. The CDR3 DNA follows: TGTGCCAGCAGACCAAGGCGGGGCGTCAATCAGCCCCAGCATTTT. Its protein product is CASRPRRGVNQPQHF.

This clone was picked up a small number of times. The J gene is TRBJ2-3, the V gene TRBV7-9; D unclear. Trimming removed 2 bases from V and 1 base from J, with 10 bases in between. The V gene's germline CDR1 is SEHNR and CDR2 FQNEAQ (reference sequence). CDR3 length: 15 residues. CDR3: CASSLITAGTDTQYF. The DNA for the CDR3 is TGTGCCAGCAGCTTAATAACTGCGGGCACAGATACGCAGTATTTT.

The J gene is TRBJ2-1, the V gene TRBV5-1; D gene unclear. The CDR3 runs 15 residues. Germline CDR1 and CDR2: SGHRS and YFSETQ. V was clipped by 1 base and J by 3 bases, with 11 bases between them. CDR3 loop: CASSLTGEYYNEQFF. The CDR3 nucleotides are TGCGCCAGCAGCTTGACCGGAGAATACTACAATGAGCAGTTCTTC.

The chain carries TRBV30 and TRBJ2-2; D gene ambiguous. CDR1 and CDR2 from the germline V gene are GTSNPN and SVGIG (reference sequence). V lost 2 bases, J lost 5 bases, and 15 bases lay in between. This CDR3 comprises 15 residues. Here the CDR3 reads CAWSWRKKRTGELFF. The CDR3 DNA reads TGTGCCTGGAGTTGGCGGAAAAAAAGAACCGGGGAGCTGTTTTTT.

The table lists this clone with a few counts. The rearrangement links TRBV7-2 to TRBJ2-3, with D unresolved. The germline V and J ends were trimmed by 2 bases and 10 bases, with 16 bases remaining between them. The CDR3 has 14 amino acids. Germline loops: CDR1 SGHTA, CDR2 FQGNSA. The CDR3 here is CASSLQIPMRAQYF. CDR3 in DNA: TGTGCCAGCAGCTTACAAATCCCTATGAGAGCGCAGTATTTT.

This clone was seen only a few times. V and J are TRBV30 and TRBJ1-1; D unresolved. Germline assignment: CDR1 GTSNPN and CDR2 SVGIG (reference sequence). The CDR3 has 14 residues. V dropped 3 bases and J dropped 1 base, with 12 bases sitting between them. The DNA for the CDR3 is TGTGCCTGGAGAACTAAGCAGAAGAACACTGAAGCTTTCTTT. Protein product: CAWRTKQKNTEAFF.

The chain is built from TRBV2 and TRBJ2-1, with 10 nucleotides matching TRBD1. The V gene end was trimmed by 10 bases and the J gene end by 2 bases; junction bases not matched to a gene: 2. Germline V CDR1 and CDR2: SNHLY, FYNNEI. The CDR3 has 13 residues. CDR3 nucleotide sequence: TGTGCCATCGACAGGGGGCCCTACAATGAGCAGTTCTTC. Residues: CAIDRGPYNEQFF.

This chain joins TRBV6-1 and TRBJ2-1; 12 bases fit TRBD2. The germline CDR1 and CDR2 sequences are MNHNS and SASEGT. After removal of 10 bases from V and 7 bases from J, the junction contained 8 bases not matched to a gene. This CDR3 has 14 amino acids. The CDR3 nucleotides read TGTGCCATGCTAGCGGGAGGGCCGTGGAATGAGCAGTTCTTC. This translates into CAMLAGGPWNEQFF.

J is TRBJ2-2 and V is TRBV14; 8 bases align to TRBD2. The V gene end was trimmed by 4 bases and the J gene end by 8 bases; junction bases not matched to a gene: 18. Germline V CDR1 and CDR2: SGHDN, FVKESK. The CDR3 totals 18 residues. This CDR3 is CASSRQFAPSGSVGELFF. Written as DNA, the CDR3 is TGTGCCAGCAGCCGTCAGTTCGCCCCCAGCGGGAGTGTGGGGGAGCTGTTTTTT. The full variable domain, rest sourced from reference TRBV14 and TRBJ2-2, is EAGVTQFPSHSVIEKGQTVTLRCDPISGHDNLYWYRRVMGKEIKFLLHFVKESKQDESGMPNNRFLAERTGGTYSTLKVQPAELEDSGVYFCASSRQFAPSGSVGELFFGEGSRLTVL.

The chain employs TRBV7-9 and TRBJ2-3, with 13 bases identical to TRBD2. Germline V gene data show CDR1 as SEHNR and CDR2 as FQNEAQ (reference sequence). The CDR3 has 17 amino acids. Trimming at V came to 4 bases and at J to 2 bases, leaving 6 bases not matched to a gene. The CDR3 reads CASSWTGTSGNTDTQYF. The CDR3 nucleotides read TGTGCCAGCAGCTGGACTGGGACTAGCGGGAACACAGATACGCAGTATTTT. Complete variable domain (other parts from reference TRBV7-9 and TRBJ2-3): DTGVSQNPRHKITKRGQNVTFRCDPISEHNRLYWYRQTLGQGPEFLTYFQNEAQLEKSRLLSDRFSAERPKGSFSTLEIQRTEQGDSAMYLCASSWTGTSGNTDTQYFGPGTRLTVL.

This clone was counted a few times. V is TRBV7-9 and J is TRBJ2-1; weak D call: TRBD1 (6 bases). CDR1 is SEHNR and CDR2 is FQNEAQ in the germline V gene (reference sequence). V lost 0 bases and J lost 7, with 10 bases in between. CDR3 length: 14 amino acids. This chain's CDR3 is CASSLAGQPNEQFF. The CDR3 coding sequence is TGTGCCAGCAGCTTAGCCGGACAGCCGAATGAGCAGTTCTTC.

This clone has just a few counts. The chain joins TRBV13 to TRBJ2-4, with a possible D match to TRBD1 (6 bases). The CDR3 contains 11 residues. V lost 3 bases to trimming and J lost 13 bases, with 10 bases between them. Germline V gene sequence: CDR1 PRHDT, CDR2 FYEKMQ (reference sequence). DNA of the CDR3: TGTGCCAGCAGCTTGGTGGGACAACAGTACTTC. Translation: CASSLVGQQYF.

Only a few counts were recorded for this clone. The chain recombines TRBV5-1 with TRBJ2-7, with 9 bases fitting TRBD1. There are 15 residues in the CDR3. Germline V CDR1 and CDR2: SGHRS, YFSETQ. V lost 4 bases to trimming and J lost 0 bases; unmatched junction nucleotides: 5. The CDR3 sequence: CASSPGTGISYEQYF. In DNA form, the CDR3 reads TGCGCCAGCAGCCCGGGGACAGGGATCTCCTACGAGCAGTACTTC.

For the CDR3, the DNA is TGTGCCAGCATGGGACAGTTAAACACTGAAGCTTTCTTT. Its protein product is CASMGQLNTEAFF. The chain links TRBV25-1 to TRBJ1-1, with 7 bases matching TRBD1. The junction had 4 bases not matched to a gene; V was cut back by 7 bases and J by 2 bases. Germline V gene lookup returns CDR1 MGHDK and CDR2 SYGVNS. CDR3 length: 13 residues.

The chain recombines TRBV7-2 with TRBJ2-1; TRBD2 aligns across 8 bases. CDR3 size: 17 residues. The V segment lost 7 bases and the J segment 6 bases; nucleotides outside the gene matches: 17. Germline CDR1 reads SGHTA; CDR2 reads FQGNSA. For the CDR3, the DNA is TGTGCCAGCATCAAAGGGGTTAGCGGGACGCATGGCAATGAGCAGTTCTTC. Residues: CASIKGVSGTHGNEQFF.